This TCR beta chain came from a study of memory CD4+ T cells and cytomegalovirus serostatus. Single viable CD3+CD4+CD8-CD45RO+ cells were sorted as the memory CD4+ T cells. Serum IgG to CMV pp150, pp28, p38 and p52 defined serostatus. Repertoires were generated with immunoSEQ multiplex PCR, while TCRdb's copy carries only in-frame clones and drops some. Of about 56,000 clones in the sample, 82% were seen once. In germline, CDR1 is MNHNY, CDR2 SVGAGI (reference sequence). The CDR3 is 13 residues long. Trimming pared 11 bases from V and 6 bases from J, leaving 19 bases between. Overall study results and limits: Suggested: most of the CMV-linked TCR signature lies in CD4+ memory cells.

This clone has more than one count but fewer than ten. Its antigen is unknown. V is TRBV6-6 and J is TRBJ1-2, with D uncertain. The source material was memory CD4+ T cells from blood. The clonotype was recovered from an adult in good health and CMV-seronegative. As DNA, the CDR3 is TGTGCCTGTCTGACCCTATTCGGTAATGGCTACACCTTC. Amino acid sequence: CACLTLFGNGYTF.